Following are 16 T cell receptor beta chains from one sample sequenced in a study of blood T cells in healthy people across ages. Together with a sample-barcoded 5' primer, a J-beta primer mix was included in a second PCR lasting roughly 6 to 12 cycles. In TCRdb, the 5' RACE reads were re-called with MiXCR into one record per CDR3 protein. The repertoire holds over 950,000 distinct CDR3 sequences, 45% to 60% seen once, with about a fifth in the top ten. Input material: blood. These receptors came from a woman aged 55-75 years in good health.

This clonotype was seen once. The rearrangement links TRBV28 to TRBJ1-5, with TRBD1 matching over 7 bases. Looked up from germline, CDR1 is MDHEN and CDR2 is SYDVKM. This CDR3 has 16 amino acids. V lost 7 bases to trimming and J lost 6 bases; unmatched junction nucleotides: 15. The CDR3 DNA reads as TGTGCCAGCATCCTAGGGGCGCCAGGGGGTGGTCAGCCCCAGCATTTT. Translating it yields CASILGAPGGGQPQHF.

This chain joins TRBV3-1 and TRBJ1-1; D gene unclear. V lost 0 bases and J 4 bases, leaving 3 bases between the germline ends. The germline V gene has CDR1 LGHDT and CDR2 YNNKEL (reference sequence). The CDR3 contains 12 residues. The CDR3 loop is CASSQEFTEAFF. CDR3 bases: TGTGCCAGCAGCCAAGAGTTCACTGAAGCTTTCTTT.

This clonotype has a handful of counts. J is TRBJ1-1 and V is TRBV4-1, with D unresolved. Germline values: CDR1 MGHRA, CDR2 YSYEKL. V was cut by 2 bases and J by 0 bases, with 13 bases left in between. The length of the CDR3 is 16 residues. The CDR3 DNA reads as TGCGCCAGCAGCCAACGGTTTACGGTGATGAACACTGAAGCTTTCTTT. This gives the protein CASSQRFTVMNTEAFF.

The chain combines TRBV7-2 with TRBJ2-5, with TRBD2 matching over 8 bases. The CDR3 spans 14 residues. The germline gives CDR1 SGHTA, CDR2 FQGNSA. The V segment lost 5 bases and the J segment 7 bases; nucleotides outside the gene matches: 9. The CDR3 spells CASSRAGDSGTQYF. The CDR3 DNA reads TGTGCCAGCAGCAGAGCGGGGGATAGTGGGACCCAGTACTTC. The full variable domain, completed using reference TRBV7-2 and TRBJ2-5, is GAGVSQSPSNKVTEKGKDVELRCDPISGHTALYWYRQSLGQGLEFLIYFQGNSAPDKSGLPSDRFSAERTGGSVSTLTIQRTQQEDSAVYLCASSRAGDSGTQYFGPGTRLLVL.

V and J are TRBV7-2 and TRBJ2-5; tentative D call: TRBD1 (5 bases). Per germline, CDR1 SGHTA and CDR2 FQGNSA. This CDR3 spans 14 amino acids. V lost 3 bases, J lost 5 bases, and 13 bases lay in between. For the CDR3, the DNA is TGTGCCAGCAGCTTTCCCCAGGGTGGTGAGACCCAGTACTTC. It is translated as CASSFPQGGETQYF.

This clonotype appeared a single time. The V call is TRBV4-1, the J call TRBJ2-7, with 7 positions matching TRBD1. The trim removed 1 base at V and 0 bases at J, leaving 9 bases unmatched. The germline CDR1 and CDR2 sequences are MGHRA and YSYEKL. The CDR3 loop spans 17 amino acids. CDR3 loop: CASSQGRQGASSYEQYF. DNA for the CDR3: TGCGCCAGCAGCCAAGGCCGACAGGGTGCCAGCTCCTACGAGCAGTACTTC.

The chain uses TRBV24-1 and TRBJ2-3, with D perhaps TRBD2 (5 bases). With 5 bases removed from V and 6 bases from J, the gap between germline ends came to 17 bases. Germline-derived CDR1 and CDR2 are KGHDR and SFDVKD. This CDR3 is built from 15 residues. CDR3 in amino acids: CATSAPAAPSDTQYF. CDR3 sequence (DNA): TGTGCCACCAGTGCCCCAGCGGCGCCTTCGGATACGCAGTATTTT.

This chain joins TRBV28 and TRBJ1-5, with D unclear. Germline CDR1 and CDR2: MDHEN and SYDVKM. This CDR3 has 15 amino acids. Trimming shortened V by 2 bases and J by 6 bases, and 14 bases separated the two germline ends. The CDR3 spells CASSLRVSTSQPQHF. The DNA for the CDR3 is TGTGCCAGCAGTTTAAGGGTCTCAACAAGTCAGCCCCAGCATTTT.

The chain recombines TRBV20-1 with TRBJ2-5; 10 positions agree with TRBD2. The V gene's germline CDR1 is DFQATT and CDR2 SNEGSKA (reference sequence). The CDR3 has 17 residues. Unmatched junction bases numbered 11, after V lost 2 bases and J lost 2 bases. The DNA of the CDR3 is TGCAGTGCTAGACGGGCTAGCGGGAGAAGTCGGCAAGAGACCCAGTACTTC. Translation: CSARRASGRSRQETQYF.

V gene TRBV12-3 or TRBV12-4 combines with J gene TRBJ1-4, with TRBD1 identical over 9 bases. V lost 5 bases, J lost 8 bases, and 6 bases stayed unmatched. The length of the CDR3 is 14 residues. Here the CDR3 reads CASSPQGATEKLFF. Here the CDR3 DNA reads TGTGCCAGCAGTCCACAGGGGGCGACCGAAAAACTGTTTTTT.

The table lists this clonotype with a count of one. The chain joins TRBV7-9 to TRBJ1-1, with no clear D. This CDR3 is built from 16 residues. The germline V gene encodes CDR1 SEHNR and CDR2 FQNEAQ (reference sequence). V was clipped by 6 bases and J by 2 bases, with 19 bases between them. CDR3 nucleotide sequence: TGTGCCAGCAGGAAAGGACGGCTAGAGGTTAACACTGAAGCTTTCTTT. It is translated as CASRKGRLEVNTEAFF.

The V and J genes are TRBV12-3 or TRBV12-4 and TRBJ1-4, with D possibly TRBD1 on 5 matching bases. Deletions cut 2 bases from V and 0 bases from J, with 13 bases between. The CDR3 runs 17 residues. CDR3 in DNA: TGTGCCAGCAGTTTAAGGGGCTCGGGGACAACTAATGAAAAACTGTTTTTT. Its protein product is CASSLRGSGTTNEKLFF.

The rearrangement links TRBV7-3 to TRBJ2-3; possibly TRBD1 or TRBD2 for D (6 bases each). Germline V CDR1 and CDR2: SGHTA, FQGTGA. This CDR3 region has 13 residues. Between the trimmed V and J ends, which lost 3 bases and 5 bases, there was a span of 9 bases. The CDR3 here is CASSFGGGDTQYF. The CDR3, as DNA: TGTGCCAGCAGCTTCGGGGGCGGAGATACGCAGTATTTT.

This clonotype was seen more than once but under ten times. The chain has TRBV6-1 and TRBJ2-3, with 7 bases fitting TRBD1. The CDR3 covers 14 residues. In germline, CDR1 is MNHNS, CDR2 SASEGT. After removal of 6 bases from V and 10 bases from J, the junction contained 13 bases not matched to a gene. The CDR3 is CASRPGQNPQAQYF. The CDR3 DNA follows: TGTGCCAGCAGACCGGGACAGAACCCTCAGGCGCAGTATTTT.

The sample holds one count of this clonotype. This rearrangement joins TRBV7-8 to TRBJ2-3; 8 bases are a match to TRBD2. Germline V gene sequence: CDR1 SGHVS, CDR2 FQNEAQ. This CDR3 spans 17 amino acids. The V gene end was trimmed by 0 bases and the J gene end by 2 bases; junction bases not matched to a gene: 7. CDR3 sequence: CASSLALAGGFTDTQYF. The CDR3 bases are TGTGCCAGCAGCTTAGCGCTGGCGGGAGGCTTCACAGATACGCAGTATTTT.

Turning to this clonotype: This could be a read error, since a much larger clone is one nucleotide away. This CDR3 is CTSSVGTNQETQYF. For the CDR3, the DNA is TGCACCAGCAGTGTTGGGACTAACCAAGAGACCCAGTACTTC. The chain employs TRBV10-2 and TRBJ2-5, with 7 bases lining up with TRBD2. The CDR3 totals 14 residues. Germline lookup yields CDR1 WSHSY and CDR2 SAAADI.